Presented here are 29 T cell receptor beta chains from one specimen sequenced in a study of OX40 agonist ivuxolimab in advanced cancers. Repertoires were generated with immunoSEQ multiplex PCR, while TCRdb's copy carries only in-frame clones and drops some. The repertoire holds fewer than 85,000 clones, 80% seen once, with 8.2% in the top ten. Sequences were derived from CD4+ or CD8+ T cells sorted from blood, sampled in a trial of the OX40 agonist ivuxolimab. These receptors were obtained from an adult with an advanced solid tumor such as melanoma, head and neck, liver or kidney cancer.

In its sample, this clone was seen a few times. The chain joins TRBV7-9 to TRBJ1-1; a weak D match, TRBD1 (6 bases). The CDR3 sequence is 14 residues long. CDR1 and CDR2 from the germline V gene are SEHNR and FQNEAQ (reference sequence). Trimming took 7 bases from V and 5 from J, leaving 17 bases between them. The CDR3 bases are TGTGCCAGCAACGAGAAACAGGGAAAGACTGAAGCTTTCTTT. Protein product: CASNEKQGKTEAFF.

This clone appeared a few times. V gene TRBV2 combines with J gene TRBJ1-2, with a weak D call TRBD1 (5 bases). The CDR3 consists of 14 residues. Trimming left V 3 bases short and J 8 bases short, with 16 bases between. The germline gives CDR1 SNHLY, CDR2 FYNNEI. CDR3 sequence: CASSDPPGTGGYTF. DNA for the CDR3: TGTGCCAGCAGTGACCCCCCAGGGACTGGCGGCTACACCTTC.

This clone has just a few counts. V and J are TRBV30 and TRBJ1-5, with 8 positions matching TRBD1. Losses at the gene ends were 0 bases for V and 5 bases for J; bases not matched to a gene: 6. The V gene's germline CDR1 is GTSNPN and CDR2 SVGIG (reference sequence). This CDR3 is 15 amino acids long. In DNA, the CDR3 is TGTGCCTGGAGTGTCGCGTCAGGGGGCTATCAGCCCCAGCATTTT. This encodes CAWSVASGGYQPQHF. Filled out from reference TRBV30 and TRBJ1-5, the complete variable domain reads SQTIHQWPATLVQPVGSPLSLECTVEGTSNPNLYWYRQAAGRGLQLLFYSVGIGQISSEVPQNLSASRPQDRQFILSSKKLLLSDSGFYLCAWSVASGGYQPQHFGDGTRLSIL.

This clone was observed a single time. The rearrangement uses TRBV4-1 and TRBJ2-1, with 8 positions matching TRBD1. Trimming took 3 bases from V and 7 from J; bases not matched to a gene: 14. CDR1 is MGHRA, CDR2 YSYEKL, per germline. The CDR3 has 17 amino acids. CDR3 in DNA: TGCGCCAGCAGCCAGCCAAGGACAGGGCCGACTGCGAATGAGCAGTTCTTC. Its protein is CASSQPRTGPTANEQFF.

The chain couples TRBV27 to TRBJ1-1, with D possibly matching TRBD1 (6 bases). Looked up from germline, CDR1 is MNHEY and CDR2 is SMNVEV (reference sequence). CDR3 length: 14 residues. Trimming stripped 6 bases from V and 0 bases from J, with 11 bases between. CDR3 protein: CASRLDRLNTEAFF. The CDR3 nucleotides are TGTGCCAGCAGGCTTGACAGGCTGAACACTGAAGCTTTCTTT.

The chain links TRBV18 to TRBJ1-3, with TRBD1 identical over 8 bases. The germline V gene encodes CDR1 KGHSH and CDR2 LQKENI. The junction had 2 bases not matched to a gene; V was cut back by 4 bases and J by 0 bases. The CDR3 sequence is 15 residues long. In nucleotides, the CDR3 is TGTGCCAGCTCACAAGGGACAGGCTCTGGAAACACCATATATTTT. Its protein product is CASSQGTGSGNTIYF. Full variable domain (missing parts from reference TRBV18 and TRBJ1-3): NAGVMQNPRHLVRRRGQEARLRCSPMKGHSHVYWYRQLPEEGLKFMVYLQKENIIDESGMPKERFSAEFPKEGPSILRIQQVVRGDSAAYFCASSQGTGSGNTIYFGEGSWLTVV.

This chain uses TRBV5-1 with TRBJ2-3; TRBD2 matches at 9 bases. V dropped 1 base and J dropped 2; count of bases not matched to a gene: 5. The CDR3 covers 16 residues. The germline CDR1 and CDR2 sequences are SGHRS and YFSETQ. CDR3 DNA: TGCGCCAGCAGCTTGCTCCCTAGCGGGGCCACAGATACGCAGTATTTT. It encodes CASSLLPSGATDTQYF.

The chain is built from TRBV6-1 and TRBJ2-7, with 10 bases that match TRBD1. The V and J ends lost 7 bases and 4 bases, in that order; junction bases with no gene match: 4. Germline V gene lookup returns CDR1 MNHNS and CDR2 SASEGT. This CDR3 contains 13 residues. In DNA form, the CDR3 reads TGTGCCAGCACGACGGGACAGGGGTACGAGCAGTACGTC. It codes for CASTTGQGYEQYV.

The chain uses TRBV5-1 and TRBJ1-2; D ambiguous. V was cut by 0 bases and J by 5 bases, with 2 bases left in between. CDR3 length: 11 amino acids. The germline gives CDR1 SGHRS, CDR2 YFSETQ. CDR3 region: CASSLEYGYTF. The CDR3 DNA reads as TGCGCCAGCAGCTTGGAGTATGGCTACACCTTC.

V and J are TRBV5-5 and TRBJ2-3, with 9 bases fitting TRBD1. V lost 4 bases, J lost 3 bases, and 6 bases stayed unmatched. The germline gives CDR1 SGHKS, CDR2 YYEKEE (reference sequence). The CDR3 totals 15 residues. CDR3 coding DNA: TGTGCCAGCAGCGCCCCCGGGACAGGGACAGATACGCAGTATTTT. Protein sequence: CASSAPGTGTDTQYF.

This chain joins TRBV5-1 and TRBJ2-3; 7 bases are a match to TRBD2. V lost 5 bases, J lost 0 bases, and 6 bases stayed unmatched. Germline V gene lookup returns CDR1 SGHRS and CDR2 YFSETQ. This CDR3 is 15 amino acids long. As DNA, the CDR3 is TGCGCCAGCAGTCGAAGCGGGGCTAGCACAGATACGCAGTATTTT. This translates into CASSRSGASTDTQYF.

The genes are TRBV7-7 and TRBJ2-1; unclear D gene. Germline CDR1 and CDR2: SSHAT and FNYEAQ (reference sequence). The CDR3 is 15 amino acids. V lost 5 bases and J lost 6, with 17 bases in between. CDR3 amino acids: CASSPLSGVSNEQFF. In nucleotides, the CDR3 is TGTGCCAGCAGCCCGCTGTCAGGAGTAAGCAATGAGCAGTTCTTC.

CDR3: CASSTGVHQPQHF. CDR3 nucleotide sequence: TGTGCCAGCAGTACAGGGGTTCATCAGCCCCAGCATTTT. This chain links TRBV28 with TRBJ1-5, with TRBD1 identical over 7 bases. The trim removed 5 bases at V and 5 bases at J, leaving 3 bases unmatched. Germline V gene sequence: CDR1 MDHEN, CDR2 SYDVKM. This CDR3 comprises 13 residues.

This chain links TRBV6-1 with TRBJ2-3; tentatively, D is TRBD2 (5 bases). The CDR3 extends over 16 amino acids. The V gene lost 2 bases and the J gene lost 3 bases, with 15 bases spanning the gap. The V gene's germline CDR1 is MNHNS and CDR2 SASEGT. CDR3 in DNA: TGTGCCAGCAGTGAACGATCGGGGAGTAGTACAGATACGCAGTATTTT. It translates to CASSERSGSSTDTQYF.

The chain combines TRBV6-4 with TRBJ2-7; D gene unclear. V lost 7 bases and J lost 9, with 16 bases in between. This CDR3 contains 12 residues. Germline CDR1 reads MRHNA; CDR2 reads SNTAGT. CDR3 sequence reads: CASTERSAGQYV. The DNA for the CDR3 is TGTGCCAGCACCGAGAGGTCAGCCGGGCAGTACGTC.

The chain employs TRBV6-4 and TRBJ2-3, with D possibly matching TRBD1 (5 bases). CDR3 length: 14 residues. CDR1 is MRHNA, CDR2 SNTAGT, per germline. Deletions cut 3 bases from V and 4 bases from J, with 11 bases between. The CDR3 protein is CASSDQGLADTQYF. CDR3 coding DNA: TGTGCCAGCAGTGATCAGGGATTAGCAGATACGCAGTATTTT.

V gene TRBV5-6 combines with J gene TRBJ2-7, with D hard to call. The ends were cut back, 4 bases at V and 4 bases at J, with 15 bases in the middle. Germline V CDR1 and CDR2: SGHDT, YYEEEE. The CDR3 sequence is 14 residues long. CDR3 nucleotides: TGTGCCAGCAGCGCCGGGTCAGTCAGGTACGAGCAGTACTTC. Protein: CASSAGSVRYEQYF.

The rearrangement links TRBV6-6 to TRBJ1-3; D gene unclear. Trimming cost V 5 bases and J 0 bases, with 8 bases left between them. The CDR3 extends over 14 amino acids. Per the germline V gene, CDR1 is MNHNY and CDR2 is SVGAGI (reference sequence). CDR3 coding DNA: TGTGCCAGCAGTCCACTCGGCTCTGGAAACACCATATATTTT. Its protein product is CASSPLGSGNTIYF.

J is TRBJ2-2 and V is TRBV19; D not resolved. Trimming left V 4 bases short and J 4 bases short, with 22 bases between. CDR1 and CDR2 (germline): LNHDA, SQIVND (reference sequence). There are 18 residues in the CDR3. Written as DNA, the CDR3 is TGTGCCAGTAGTACAGGAGACTTATTCCGTTTGACCACCGGGGAGCTGTTTTTT. This codes for CASSTGDLFRLTTGELFF.

The chain has TRBV21-1 and TRBJ2-2. TRBV21-1 is a listed pseudogene. This CDR3 comprises 15 residues. The CDR3 protein is CASQRWQVSTGELFF. The CDR3, as DNA: TGTGCCAGCCAGAGGTGGCAGGTAAGCACCGGGGAGCTGTTTTTT.

CDR3 nucleotide sequence: TGTGCCAGCACCCTGAGAAAGAACACCGGGGAGCTGTTTTTT. The encoded protein is CASTLRKNTGELFF. The genes are TRBV28 and TRBJ2-2; D unclear. This CDR3 region has 14 residues. V was cut by 7 bases and J by 1 base, with 10 bases left in between. The germline V gene encodes CDR1 MDHEN and CDR2 SYDVKM. Looking up the rest from reference TRBV28 and TRBJ2-2 gives the full variable domain: DVKVTQSSRYLVKRTGEKVFLECVQDMDHENMFWYRQDPGLGLRLIYFSYDVKMKEKGDIPEGYSVSREKKERFSLILESASTNQTSMYLCASTLRKNTGELFFGEGSRLTVL.

The V gene is TRBV28, the J gene TRBJ2-5, with D perhaps matching TRBD1 (5 bases). V gave up 2 bases and J gave up 14 bases, with 15 bases separating them. The germline gives CDR1 MDHEN, CDR2 SYDVKM. This CDR3 is built from 12 residues. As DNA, the CDR3 is TGTGCCAGCAGTTTAGGGGCAGGCCTCGCTTACTTC. Translation: CASSLGAGLAYF.

This clone was seen a few times. This chain uses TRBV19 with TRBJ2-6; TRBD1 or TRBD2 may be the D gene (5 bases each). This CDR3 comprises 18 residues. Deletions cut 3 bases from V and 0 bases from J, with 15 bases between. Germline CDR1 and CDR2: LNHDA and SQIVND (reference sequence). This CDR3 is CASSMGTGAPSGANVLTF. The CDR3 bases are TGTGCCAGTAGTATGGGAACCGGGGCCCCCTCTGGGGCCAACGTCCTGACTTTC.

The sample holds one count of this clone. The CDR3 bases are TGTGCCACCATGACTAGCGGGAACGTGAATGAGCAGTTCTTC. Its translation is CATMTSGNVNEQFF. This chain joins TRBV2 and TRBJ2-1, with 11 bases that match TRBD2. Trimming cost V 10 bases and J 7 bases; bases outside gene matches: 9. CDR3 length: 14 amino acids. Germline lookup yields CDR1 SNHLY and CDR2 FYNNEI.

The chain uses TRBV9 and TRBJ2-1, with D possibly being TRBD2 (5 bases). V gave up 1 base and J gave up 0 bases, with 8 bases separating them. The germline V gene has CDR1 SGDLS and CDR2 YYNGEE. The CDR3 is made up of 15 amino acids. The CDR3 is CASSVNGDSYNEQFF. Written as DNA, the CDR3 is TGTGCCAGCAGCGTAAACGGGGACTCCTACAATGAGCAGTTCTTC.

This sequence joins TRBV6-1 and TRBJ1-1; a weak D match, TRBD1 (5 bases). This CDR3 has 14 amino acids. Germline loops: CDR1 MNHNS, CDR2 SASEGT. Deletions cut 4 bases from V and 3 bases from J, with 12 bases between. CDR3 DNA sequence: TGTGCCAGCAGTGTCCGGGGCGCGGACACTGAAGCTTTCTTT. Its protein is CASSVRGADTEAFF.

The chain carries TRBV4-2 and TRBJ2-1; 7 positions agree with TRBD2. Trimming removed 1 base from V and 0 bases from J; junction bases left unmatched: 6. The length of the CDR3 is 17 residues. Germline CDR1 and CDR2: LGHNA and YNFKEQ. CDR3 bases: TGTGCCAGCAGCCAAGGTCAAGGCGGGAGCTCCTACAATGAGCAGTTCTTC. Translation gives CASSQGQGGSSYNEQFF.

This chain links TRBV30 with TRBJ1-2; TRBD1 matches 7 bases. V dropped 5 bases and J dropped 8; count of bases not matched to a gene: 14. The CDR3 runs to 14 residues. Per the germline V gene, CDR1 is GTSNPN and CDR2 is SVGIG (reference sequence). CDR3 DNA sequence: TGTGCCTGGGGGGGAAAGGGGGCGCCGGACGGCTACACCTTC. Translation: CAWGGKGAPDGYTF.

This chain links TRBV6-5 with TRBJ1-2; possible D gene TRBD1, 6 bases. The germline V and J ends were trimmed by 0 bases and 7 bases, with 12 bases remaining between them. Germline lookup yields CDR1 MNHEY and CDR2 SVGAGI. The CDR3 contains 14 residues. CDR3 nucleotides: TGTGCCAGCAGTTACTCGACCACAGGGAGTGGCTACACCTTC. It is translated as CASSYSTTGSGYTF.